The present T cell receptor (beta chain) was sequenced within a study of OX40 agonist ivuxolimab in advanced cancers. With 2 bases clipped from V and 9 bases from J, the junction kept 8 bases outside the gene matches. The CDR3 is made up of 17 amino acids. Germline lookup yields CDR1 SGHRS and CDR2 YFSETQ. The protocol was immunoSEQ multiplex PCR, while the TCRdb copy is restricted to in-frame clones and leaves out a portion. Of approximately 21,000 clones listed, 84% are singletons. The receptor was isolated from an adult with an advanced solid tumor such as melanoma, head and neck, liver or kidney cancer. The gene calls are TRBV5-1 and TRBJ2-1; 16 bases fit TRBD2. The sample was CD4+ or CD8+ T cells sorted from blood, taken in a trial of the OX40 agonist ivuxolimab. The CDR3 sequence: CASSLGTSGRGGSEQFF. CDR3 sequence (DNA): TGCGCCAGCAGCTTAGGGACTAGCGGGAGGGGTGGTAGTGAGCAGTTCTTC.